Below, 24 T cell receptor beta chains from the same sample are listed, as sequenced in a study of blood T cell repertoires in COVID-19. Repertoires were generated with immunoSEQ multiplex PCR, while TCRdb's copy carries only in-frame clones and drops some. The sample lists about 41,000 clones, 70% to 90% occurring once. Sequencing was carried out using peripheral blood. Receptors were obtained from a man in his 60s with acute or convalescent COVID-19.

This sequence joins TRBV19 and TRBJ1-1; tentatively, D is TRBD1 (6 bases). Germline assignment: CDR1 LNHDA and CDR2 SQIVND (reference sequence). The CDR3 is 22 residues long. Trimming cost V 3 bases and J 0 bases, with 32 bases left between them. The CDR3 here is CASSIPPGVVHEGVLMNTEAFF. The DNA of the CDR3 is TGTGCCAGTAGTATTCCACCAGGGGTCGTTCATGAAGGGGTCCTCATGAACACTGAAGCTTTCTTT.

V is TRBV4-3 and J is TRBJ1-4; 8 bases agree with TRBD1. The V segment lost 4 bases and the J segment 4 bases; nucleotides outside the gene matches: 14. Germline V gene lookup returns CDR1 LGHNA and CDR2 YSLEER. The CDR3 has 18 residues. The CDR3 protein is CASSPVYGTGGGNEKLFF. The CDR3 DNA sequence: TGCGCCAGCAGCCCAGTTTACGGAACAGGGGGTGGTAATGAAAAACTGTTTTTT.

This clone showed up just once. The V call is TRBV18, the J call TRBJ2-6, with D maybe TRBD1 (6 bases). The CDR3 has 18 residues. Germline V gene sequence: CDR1 KGHSH, CDR2 LQKENI. The V and J ends lost 1 base and 0 bases respectively, with 13 bases between them. The CDR3 bases are TGTGCCAGCTCACCACAGGGGACATACCACTCTGGGGCCAACGTCCTGACTTTC. Encoded protein: CASSPQGTYHSGANVLTF.

CDR3: CASRPGLSSGELFF. The CDR3 nucleotides read TGTGCCAGCAGGCCGGGACTATCTTCCGGGGAGCTGTTTTTT. V and J are TRBV27 and TRBJ2-2, with 7 bases matching TRBD2. V was pared by 6 bases and J by 6 bases, with 7 bases of the junction left unmatched. The length of the CDR3 is 14 residues. Germline values: CDR1 MNHEY, CDR2 SMNVEV (reference sequence).

The V gene is TRBV5-5, the J gene TRBJ1-1; a possible D gene is TRBD1 (6 bases). CDR1 and CDR2 from the germline V gene are SGHKS and YYEKEE (reference sequence). Trimming cost V 4 bases and J 0 bases, with 10 bases left between them. The CDR3 has 14 amino acids. CDR3 sequence: CASSPGHMNTEAFF. CDR3 DNA sequence: TGTGCCAGCAGCCCGGGACATATGAACACTGAAGCTTTCTTT.

The V gene is TRBV21-1, the J gene TRBJ1-5; the table's D call TRBD1 went unverified against the DNA. TRBV21-1 is given as a pseudogene. The CDR3 covers 16 residues. CDR3: CAIPGQITNSNQPQHF. CDR3 nucleotides: TGTGCCATTCCGGGACAAATCACGAACAGCAATCAGCCCCAGCATTTT.

The chain uses TRBV4-1 and TRBJ2-5; TRBD1 aligns across 11 bases. The junction had 5 bases not matched to a gene; V was cut back by 4 bases and J by 4 bases. This CDR3 region has 15 residues. In germline, CDR1 is MGHRA, CDR2 YSYEKL. The DNA for the CDR3 is TGCGCCAGCAGCCCCGGACAGGGGGCACGAGAGACCCAGTACTTC. It specifies CASSPGQGARETQYF.

CDR3 in DNA: TGTGCCAGCAGAAACCGGGAGAGAAAGGAGACCCAGTACTTC. Its protein product is CASRNRERKETQYF. V is TRBV6-5 and J is TRBJ2-5; a weak D match, TRBD2 (6 bases). Germline loops: CDR1 MNHEY, CDR2 SVGAGI. Trimming cost V 6 bases and J 5 bases, with 16 bases left between them. The CDR3 totals 14 residues.

The chain joins TRBV4-2 to TRBJ1-1; 10 bases agree with TRBD1. The CDR3 covers 16 residues. Germline V CDR1 and CDR2: LGHNA, YNFKEQ. The V segment lost 4 bases and the J segment 0 bases; nucleotides outside the gene matches: 5. The CDR3 sequence is CASSPGTGVMNTEAFF. The CDR3 DNA reads as TGTGCCAGCAGCCCCGGGACAGGGGTAATGAACACTGAAGCTTTCTTT.

V and J are TRBV9 and TRBJ2-7; tentative D call: TRBD1 (5 bases). Trimming left V 1 base short and J 7 bases short, with 18 bases between. Germline CDR1 is SGDLS and CDR2 is YYNGEE. CDR3 length: 15 residues. CDR3 DNA: TGTGCCAGCAGCGTAAGCACAGGCCCATCTTTGGAGCAGTACTTC. Protein sequence: CASSVSTGPSLEQYF.

CDR3 protein: CASVSGTGGRGYF. Written as DNA, the CDR3 is TGTGCCAGCGTCTCCGGGACAGGGGGCCGGGGGTACTTC. The chain uses TRBV12-3 or TRBV12-4 and TRBJ2-7; 12 bases are a match to TRBD1. The CDR3 is 13 amino acids. V was pared by 8 bases and J by 12 bases, with 11 bases of the junction left unmatched.

The sample holds a few counts of this clone. The chain recombines TRBV6-5 with TRBJ2-7, with 12 bases aligning to TRBD1. The length of the CDR3 is 15 residues. V lost 5 bases to trimming and J lost 3 bases; unmatched junction nucleotides: 5. The germline V gene encodes CDR1 MNHEY and CDR2 SVGAGI. DNA of the CDR3: TGTGCCAGCAGTCGTGGGACAGGGGGCCACTACGAGCAGTACTTC. The encoded protein is CASSRGTGGHYEQYF.

There are a few counts of this clone. The chain couples TRBV30 to TRBJ2-1, with 7 positions matching TRBD2. Germline assignment: CDR1 GTSNPN and CDR2 SVGIG (reference sequence). The CDR3 has 13 amino acids. J was trimmed by 6 bases and V by 0 bases; bases with no gene match: 2. As DNA, the CDR3 is TGTGCCTGGAGTGTCGGCGGGGGCAATGAGCAGTTCTTC. This translates into CAWSVGGGNEQFF.

The rearrangement uses TRBV18 and TRBJ2-1; 8 bases match TRBD2. This CDR3 spans 15 amino acids. V lost 0 bases, J lost 4 bases, and 2 bases stayed unmatched. CDR1 KGHSH and CDR2 LQKENI come from the germline V gene. The CDR3 is CASSPPSSGYNEQFF. CDR3 DNA: TGTGCCAGCTCACCACCGTCTAGCGGGTACAATGAGCAGTTCTTC.

The genes are TRBV4-3 and TRBJ1-3; TRBD1 matches 7 bases. The CDR3 is 16 residues long. CDR1 and CDR2 from the germline V gene are LGHNA and YSLEER. V lost 0 bases to trimming and J lost 0 bases; unmatched junction nucleotides: 2. The CDR3 loop reads CASSQEGQLSGNTIYF. DNA of the CDR3: TGCGCCAGCAGCCAAGAGGGACAGCTCTCTGGAAACACCATATATTTT.

This clone came up once. The chain employs TRBV5-1 and TRBJ1-4; 11 bases agree with TRBD1. V was clipped by 2 bases and J by 8 bases; unmatched bases: 8. Germline V gene data show CDR1 as SGHRS and CDR2 as YFSETQ. The CDR3 covers 16 residues. The CDR3: CASSLSGQGAGEKLFF. The CDR3 nucleotides are TGCGCCAGCAGCTTATCCGGACAGGGGGCGGGAGAAAAACTGTTTTTT. Full variable domain (remainder filled in from reference TRBV5-1 and TRBJ1-4): KAGVTQTPRYLIKTRGQQVTLSCSPISGHRSVSWYQQTPGQGLQFLFEYFSETQRNKGNFPGRFSGRQFSNSRSEMNVSTLELGDSALYLCASSLSGQGAGEKLFFGSGTQLSVL.

This chain uses TRBV6-5 with TRBJ2-7; D perhaps matches TRBD2 (5 bases). Germline V gives CDR1 MNHEY, CDR2 SVGAGI. This CDR3 has 15 residues. The ends were cut back, 0 bases at V and 9 bases at J, with 18 bases in the middle. CDR3 nucleotide sequence: TGTGCCAGCAGTTACTCAACAACCCGGGAAGGAGTGCAGTACTTC. Translated, it gives CASSYSTTREGVQYF.

J is TRBJ2-5 and V is TRBV7-9, with TRBD1 matching 8 bases. Trimming removed 4 bases from V and 5 bases from J; junction bases left unmatched: 6. Looked up from germline, CDR1 is SEHNR and CDR2 is FQNEAQ (reference sequence). The CDR3 runs 14 residues. The CDR3, as DNA: TGTGCCAGCAGCTCAGGGGGCGCGAGCGAGACCCAGTACTTC. Its protein product is CASSSGGASETQYF.

V is TRBV3-1 (or the pseudogene TRBV3-2) and J is TRBJ2-7; a possible D gene is TRBD1 (5 bases). This CDR3 comprises 13 residues. The germline V gene encodes CDR1 LGHDT and CDR2 YNNKEL (reference sequence). The V end was cut by 0 bases, the J end by 6 bases, with 9 bases between. The CDR3: CASSQDRVGEQYF. The CDR3 DNA reads as TGTGCCAGCAGCCAAGACAGGGTGGGCGAGCAGTACTTC.

The chain links TRBV9 to TRBJ1-6; tentatively, D is TRBD1 (6 bases). CDR3 length: 15 amino acids. The ends were cut back, 3 bases at V and 2 bases at J, with 9 bases in the middle. Germline lookup yields CDR1 SGDLS and CDR2 YYNGEE. The CDR3 spells CASSGTDTYNSPLHF. The CDR3 bases are TGTGCCAGCAGCGGGACAGATACCTATAATTCACCCCTCCACTTT.

The CDR3 here is CASSGRGPYYGYTF. The CDR3 bases are TGTGCCAGCAGCGGTAGGGGGCCTTATTATGGCTACACCTTC. The genes are TRBV7-2 and TRBJ1-2, with TRBD1 matching over 7 bases. This CDR3 spans 14 amino acids. V lost 5 bases and J lost 5; bases outside the gene matches: 8. In germline, CDR1 is SGHTA, CDR2 FQGNSA. Drawing the rest from reference TRBV7-2 and TRBJ1-2, the complete variable domain is GAGVSQSPSNKVTEKGKDVELRCDPISGHTALYWYRQSLGQGLEFLIYFQGNSAPDKSGLPSDRFSAERTGGSVSTLTIQRTQQEDSAVYLCASSGRGPYYGYTFGSGTRLTVV.

This chain joins TRBV5-6 and TRBJ2-1, with 14 bases that match TRBD2. Looked up from germline, CDR1 is SGHDT and CDR2 is YYEEEE. This CDR3 is 14 amino acids long. V lost 4 bases and J lost 8; bases outside the gene matches: 2. The CDR3 coding sequence is TGTGCCAGCAGCGCGGGACTAGCGGGGGATGAGCAGTTCTTC. It yields the protein CASSAGLAGDEQFF. The variable domain in full, completed from reference TRBV5-6 and TRBJ2-1, reads DAGVTQSPTHLIKTRGQQVTLRCSPKSGHDTVSWYQQALGQGPQFIFQYYEEEERQRGNFPDRFSGHQFPNYSSELNVNALLLGDSALYLCASSAGLAGDEQFFGPGTRLTVL.

Only one count was recorded for this clone. This chain joins TRBV1 and TRBJ2-1; TRBD2, as called in the table, went unchecked against the DNA. TRBV1 is a known pseudogene. The CDR3 contains 19 residues. The CDR3 reads CTSSQDSSGGACSYNEQFF. CDR3 sequence (DNA): TGCACCAGCAGCCAAGATTCAAGCGGGGGAGCCTGCTCCTACAATGAGCAGTTCTTC.

The genes are TRBV5-8 and TRBJ1-1; no firm D call. V lost 1 base to trimming and J lost 0 bases, with 7 bases between them. Germline CDR1 SGHTS, CDR2 YDEGEE. CDR3 length equals 14 residues. CDR3 sequence reads: CASSLYALNTEAFF. The CDR3 DNA follows: TGTGCCAGCAGCTTGTACGCGCTGAACACTGAAGCTTTCTTT.